This entry concerns a single TCR beta chain. Its cognate antigen is unknown. Produced via immunoSEQ multiplex PCR; TCRdb's table is partial and in-frame only. Among roughly 48,000 clones, 80% to 90% were seen once, and the ten largest hold about a tenth. Collection of blood occurred at baseline, at cycle 4 day 1, and at cycle 7 day 1. The data belong to a study of OX40 agonist ivuxolimab in advanced cancers. Study observations and caveats: Dose levels from 0.1 to 3.0 mg/kg saw CD4+ and CD8+ blood T cells expand clonally by week 6.

The source is an adult with an advanced solid tumor such as melanoma, head and neck, liver or kidney cancer. The source material was CD4+ or CD8+ T cells sorted from blood, sampled in a trial of the OX40 agonist ivuxolimab.

DNA for the CDR3: TGCAGCGTTGGGCGTGGGACCTACAATGAGCAGTTCTTC. It codes for CSVGRGTYNEQFF. The rearrangement uses TRBV29-1 and TRBJ2-1; D is unresolved. The V end lost 4 bases, the J end lost 2 bases, and 9 bases lay between the germline ends. Germline CDR1 is SQVTM and CDR2 is ANQGSEA. This CDR3 spans 13 amino acids.